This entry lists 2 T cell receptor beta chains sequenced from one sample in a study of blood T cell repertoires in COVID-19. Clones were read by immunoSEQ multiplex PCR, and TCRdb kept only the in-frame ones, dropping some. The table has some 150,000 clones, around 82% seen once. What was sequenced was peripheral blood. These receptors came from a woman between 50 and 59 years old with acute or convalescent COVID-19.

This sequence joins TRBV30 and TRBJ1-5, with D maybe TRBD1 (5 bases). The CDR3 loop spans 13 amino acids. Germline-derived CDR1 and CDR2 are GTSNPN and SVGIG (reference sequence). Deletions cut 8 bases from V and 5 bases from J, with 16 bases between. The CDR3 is CASGAGQHQPQHF. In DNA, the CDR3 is TGTGCCAGCGGGGCAGGGCAACATCAGCCCCAGCATTTT.

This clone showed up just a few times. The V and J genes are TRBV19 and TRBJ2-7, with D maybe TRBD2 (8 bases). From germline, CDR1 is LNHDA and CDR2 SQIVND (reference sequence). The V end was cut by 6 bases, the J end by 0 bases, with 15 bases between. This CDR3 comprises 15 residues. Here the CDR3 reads CASSLGGDSSYEQYF. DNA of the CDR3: TGTGCCAGTAGCCTCGGGGGGGACAGCTCCTACGAGCAGTACTTC.